The clone carrying this TCR beta chain appeared once. What it binds is unknown. Generated by immunoSEQ multiplex PCR, the TCRdb table keeps only in-frame clones and is missing some. The profile shows 110,000 to 150,000 clones, approximately 91% of them singletons. Germline V gene sequence: CDR1 MNHEY, CDR2 SVGAGI. V gave up 2 bases and J gave up 2 bases, with 12 bases separating them. The CDR3 sequence is 15 residues long. This sample is drawn from a study of T cell responses to AZD1222 COVID-19 vaccine. Study conclusions and caveats: No repertoire was sampled before or during the peak T cell response, only after it. Baseline seropositivity occurred in only six AZD1222 recipients. Unmutated variant regions are reportedly the target of nearly half of TCRs that are spike-specific.

The gene calls are TRBV6-5 and TRBJ2-5; D might be TRBD2 (5 bases). The sequence was collected from an adult in good health. The specimen comprised peripheral blood, sampled on day 0 of AZD1222 vaccination. CDR3 DNA: TGTGCCAGCAGTTACGTCGGAGGAGTACAAGAGACCCAGTACTTC. Translation gives CASSYVGGVQETQYF.